This passage covers 23 T cell receptor beta chains from one sample sequenced in a study of identical twins (TCRdb year 2016). Library method: 5' RACE. Sequenced using an Illumina HiSeq 2000. Through fastp at Q25 and MiXCR, TCRdb rebuilt clones from the public reads, retaining in-frame beta chains. Rows are unified per CDR3 protein, each entry keeping the most common DNA and genes. Across this sample there are roughly 690,000 distinct CDR3 sequences, with approximately 22% seen only once. The ten largest clonotypes hold 4% to 5.5% of the sample. This sample was also put to use in a study of T cells expressing NK-cell markers.

The sample comprised PBMCs. The receptors derive from a woman under 30 in good health.

This clonotype was picked up a small number of times. J is TRBJ2-3 and V is TRBV20-1; D uncertain. The CDR3 has 15 residues. V shed 6 bases and J shed 1 base, with 17 bases lying between them. From germline, CDR1 is DFQATT and CDR2 SNEGSKA (reference sequence). CDR3 sequence reads: CSAPQTAAGTDTQYF. The CDR3 DNA reads TGCAGTGCCCCCCAAACAGCAGCCGGCACAGATACGCAGTATTTT.

This clonotype was detected a few times. J is TRBJ2-7 and V is TRBV12-3 or TRBV12-4; D unresolved. The CDR3 sequence is 12 residues long. Trimming took 6 bases from V and 4 from J, leaving 10 bases between them. Here the CDR3 reads CASRRYVYEQYF. The CDR3 DNA reads as TGTGCCAGCAGACGTTATGTATACGAGCAGTACTTC.

In its sample, this clonotype was seen a few times. This sequence joins TRBV5-1 and TRBJ1-5; no firm D call. This CDR3 has 14 residues. Germline lookup yields CDR1 SGHRS and CDR2 YFSETQ. V lost 6 bases and J lost 0, with 10 bases in between. The CDR3 DNA reads as TGCGCCAGCAAATCCGATGATAGCAATCAGCCCCAGCATTTT. The encoded protein is CASKSDDSNQPQHF.

This clonotype showed up just a few times. This rearrangement joins TRBV7-8 to TRBJ2-1, with TRBD2 matching 15 bases. CDR1 is SGHVS, CDR2 FQNEAQ, per germline. Trimming removed 5 bases from V and 4 bases from J; junction bases left unmatched: 6. The CDR3 is made up of 17 amino acids. The CDR3 spells CASSLGLAGGFYNEQFF. The CDR3 DNA reads TGTGCCAGCAGCCTAGGACTAGCGGGGGGGTTTTACAATGAGCAGTTCTTC. The full variable domain, with the rest looked up from reference TRBV7-8 and TRBJ2-1, is GAGVSQSPRYKVAKRGQDVALRCDPISGHVSLFWYQQALGQGPEFLTYFQNEAQLDKSGLPSDRFFAERPEGSVSTLKIQRTQQEDSAVYLCASSLGLAGGFYNEQFFGPGTRLTVL.

This chain connects TRBV5-1 to TRBJ2-1, with 8 bases lining up with TRBD2. CDR3 length equals 15 residues. The ends lost 4 bases at V and 8 bases at J; junction bases unmatched: 11. Germline CDR1 SGHRS, CDR2 YFSETQ. The CDR3 spells CASSLEAGVYYEQFF. Written as DNA, the CDR3 is TGCGCCAGCAGCCTAGAAGCGGGAGTATACTATGAGCAGTTCTTC.

V gene TRBV12-3 or TRBV12-4 combines with J gene TRBJ1-6; D might be TRBD1 (5 bases). CDR3 size: 15 residues. Trimming removed 5 bases at V and 8 bases at J, with 16 bases between. The CDR3 DNA reads as TGTGCCAGCAGTCTACGGTTGTGGGGGGATTCACCCCTCCACTTT. It encodes CASSLRLWGDSPLHF.

The chain uses TRBV5-1 and TRBJ2-3; TRBD2 agrees at 9 bases. The CDR3 consists of 16 residues. V trimming: 3 bases; J trimming: 5 bases; junction bases outside the gene matches: 10. Germline CDR1 is SGHRS and CDR2 is YFSETQ. In DNA, the CDR3 is TGCGCCAGCAGCTCCTTTAGCGGGGGACCCATAGATACGCAGTATTTT. Translated, it gives CASSSFSGGPIDTQYF. The full variable domain, rest sourced from reference TRBV5-1 and TRBJ2-3, is KAGVTQTPRYLIKTRGQQVTLSCSPISGHRSVSWYQQTPGQGLQFLFEYFSETQRNKGNFPGRFSGRQFSNSRSEMNVSTLELGDSALYLCASSSFSGGPIDTQYFGPGTRLTVL.

This clonotype was seen more than once but under ten times. The chain employs TRBV5-8 and TRBJ1-5; unclear D gene. Germline assignment: CDR1 SGHTS and CDR2 YDEGEE. This CDR3 has 11 residues. V dropped 0 bases and J dropped 9 bases, with 4 bases sitting between them. This CDR3 is CASSLESPQHF. The DNA of the CDR3 is TGTGCCAGCAGCTTGGAGTCGCCCCAGCATTTT.

Note on this clonotype: Given the absence of the conserved phenylalanine or tryptophan at the CDR3 end, a read error is likely. The rearrangement uses TRBV12-3 or TRBV12-4 and TRBJ2-7; the D gene is possibly TRBD1 (5 bases). The CDR3 is 14 amino acids. V was trimmed by 4 bases and J by 4 bases, leaving 14 bases between them. The CDR3 DNA is TGTGCCAGCAGTTCGCCTCGGTCAGGGTACGAGCAGTACTTA. The encoded protein is CASSSPRSGYEQYL.

This chain connects TRBV20-1 to TRBJ2-1, with 14 bases fitting TRBD2. CDR3 length: 15 residues. V was clipped by 3 bases and J by 8 bases; unmatched bases: 6. Germline CDR1 and CDR2: DFQATT and SNEGSKA (reference sequence). CDR3 protein: CSASSWTSGGYEQFF. The CDR3 DNA follows: TGCAGTGCTAGTTCGTGGACTAGCGGGGGGTATGAGCAGTTCTTC.

V and J are TRBV10-3 and TRBJ1-2; 7 nucleotides match TRBD1. V lost 0 bases and J lost 8; bases outside the gene matches: 6. Germline lookup yields CDR1 ENHRY and CDR2 SYGVKD. This CDR3 region has 14 residues. CDR3 sequence (DNA): TGTGCCATCAGTGAGTCTACAGGGGTAAAGGGCTACACCTTC. It specifies CAISESTGVKGYTF.

There are a few counts of this clonotype. This sequence joins TRBV20-1 and TRBJ2-1, with 15 bases aligning to TRBD2. The CDR3 loop spans 14 amino acids. Germline CDR1 and CDR2: DFQATT and SNEGSKA (reference sequence). In nucleotides, the CDR3 is TGCAGCGTTGCGGGACTAGCGGGAGGCAATGAGCAGTTCTTC. Translating it yields CSVAGLAGGNEQFF.

The rearrangement uses TRBV12-3 or TRBV12-4 and TRBJ2-6; tentatively, D is TRBD1 or TRBD2 (5 bases each). CDR3 length: 15 amino acids. V was clipped by 6 bases and J by 4 bases, with 13 bases between them. The CDR3, as DNA: TGTGCCAGCAGGTTGATGGGGACGGGGGCCAACGTCCTGACTTTC. As protein: CASRLMGTGANVLTF.

The chain has TRBV4-1 and TRBJ2-5, with unresolved D. The CDR3 totals 15 residues. Deletions cut 3 bases from V and 5 bases from J, with 16 bases between. Per the germline V gene, CDR1 is MGHRA and CDR2 is YSYEKL. The CDR3 is CASSHLGQARETQYF. The CDR3 DNA is TGCGCCAGCAGCCATCTTGGCCAAGCGCGGGAGACCCAGTACTTC.

This clonotype has more than one count but fewer than ten. The rearrangement uses TRBV10-2 and TRBJ1-2, with no clear D. This CDR3 is 11 amino acids long. Germline V gives CDR1 WSHSY, CDR2 SAAADI. V dropped 4 bases and J dropped 6 bases, with 6 bases sitting between them. The DNA for the CDR3 is TGCGCCAGCAGTGGGGCGGATGGCTACACCTTC. Encoded protein: CASSGADGYTF.

This clonotype occurred many times. The genes are TRBV12-3 or TRBV12-4 and TRBJ2-5, with a possible D match to TRBD2 (5 bases). This CDR3 is 11 amino acids long. The germline V and J ends were trimmed by 5 bases and 7 bases, with 8 bases remaining between them. The CDR3 spells CASSPAGTQYF. The CDR3, as DNA: TGTGCCAGCAGTCCCGCGGGGACCCAGTACTTC.

The genes are TRBV29-1 and TRBJ2-7, with TRBD1 as a possible D gene (5 bases). CDR1 is SQVTM, CDR2 ANQGSEA, per germline. Between the trimmed V and J ends, which lost 4 bases and 2 bases, there was a span of 9 bases. The CDR3 has 12 amino acids. The CDR3 DNA reads as TGCAGCGTTGCGGACACAACCTACGAGCAGTACTTC. This encodes CSVADTTYEQYF.

This chain joins TRBV6-6 and TRBJ2-3; D is unresolved. The V and J ends lost 10 bases and 1 base respectively, with 12 bases between them. The CDR3 length is 13 residues. Germline CDR1 and CDR2: MNHNY and SVGAGI (reference sequence). The CDR3 sequence is CAMLEPGTDTQYF. The CDR3 coding sequence is TGTGCCATGCTCGAACCCGGCACAGATACGCAGTATTTT.

The J gene is TRBJ1-5, the V gene TRBV6-5; no definite D call. The CDR3 contains 14 residues. Germline CDR1 reads MNHEY; CDR2 reads SVGAGI. V lost 2 bases and J lost 2, with 7 bases in between. CDR3 sequence reads: CASSYGLGNQPQHF. The CDR3 nucleotides read TGTGCCAGCAGTTACGGACTTGGCAATCAGCCCCAGCATTTT.

The chain uses TRBV27 and TRBJ2-5, with D possibly being TRBD2 (6 bases). The CDR3 is 16 residues long. Trimming cost V 4 bases and J 3 bases, with 18 bases left between them. Per the germline V gene, CDR1 is MNHEY and CDR2 is SMNVEV (reference sequence). Here the CDR3 reads CASSSLAGTFEETQYF. CDR3 coding DNA: TGTGCCAGCAGTTCCCTGGCGGGGACCTTCGAAGAGACCCAGTACTTC.

The CDR3 DNA reads TGTGCCACCAGCAGAGACGGAAGGATGGAGCAGTACTTC. Translated: CATSRDGRMEQYF. This sequence joins TRBV15 and TRBJ2-7; no clear D gene. The CDR3 contains 13 residues. Germline assignment: CDR1 LNHNV and CDR2 YYDKDF (reference sequence). V gave up 0 bases and J gave up 7 bases, with 10 bases separating them. Full variable domain (remainder filled in from reference TRBV15 and TRBJ2-7): DAMVIQNPRYQVTQFGKPVTLSCSQTLNHNVMYWYQQKSSQAPKLLFHYYDKDFNNEADTPDNFQSRRPNTSFCFLDIRSPGLGDTAMYLCATSRDGRMEQYFGPGTRLTVT.

This chain links TRBV6-2 or TRBV6-3 with TRBJ2-5, with 11 bases fitting TRBD2. The CDR3 sequence is 17 residues long. The V segment lost 5 bases and the J segment 3 bases; nucleotides outside the gene matches: 11. Germline V gives CDR1 MNHEY, CDR2 SVGEGT. CDR3 sequence: CASSQNTRGLAEETQYF. The CDR3 DNA is TGTGCCAGCAGTCAAAACACCAGGGGACTAGCGGAAGAGACCCAGTACTTC.

The J gene is TRBJ2-3, the V gene TRBV7-2, with D perhaps TRBD1 or TRBD2 (6 bases each). Trimming shortened V by 4 bases and J by 5 bases, and 19 bases separated the two germline ends. From germline, CDR1 is SGHTA and CDR2 FQGNSA. This CDR3 comprises 16 residues. CDR3 sequence (DNA): TGTGCCAGCAGCTCAGGCGGGACACAGGGCCTAGATACGCAGTATTTT. Protein sequence: CASSSGGTQGLDTQYF.